Detailed here is one TCR beta chain. In the source study's methods: Reference gene primer amplification yielded estimated nucleated cell counts. Produced via immunoSEQ multiplex PCR; TCRdb's table is partial and in-frame only. That table gives V, J and clone size, and the DNA gave D and trimming. Altogether about 81,000 clones are present, about 89% being singletons, with the ten largest covering approximately 1%. This specimen belongs to a study of blood T cell repertoires in COVID-19. About the study: Material from acute and convalescent COVID-19 was sourced from the United States, Italy and Spain.

Participants reported their clinical history, and cohort assignment relied on those reports. Trimming pared 5 bases from V and 1 base from J, leaving 8 bases between. CDR3 size: 13 residues. Germline V gene lookup returns CDR1 GTSNPN and CDR2 SVGIG (reference sequence). This receptor was taken from a woman in her fifties or sixties with acute COVID-19. The sequencing input was PBMCs or T cells enriched from blood (not recorded which). The chain employs TRBV30 and TRBJ1-4; D gene unclear. CDR3 protein: CAWSRLTNEKLFF. For the CDR3, the DNA is TGTGCCTGGTCTAGGTTAACTAATGAAAAACTGTTTTTT.